These T cell receptor beta chains were read from a single sample in a study of T cell responses to AZD1222 COVID-19 vaccine. Repertoires were generated with immunoSEQ multiplex PCR, while TCRdb's copy carries only in-frame clones and drops some. Counted here are around 150,000 clones, about 90% occurring once; the ten biggest clones make up roughly 7.1%. Here the sequenced sample was peripheral blood, taken 28 days after the second dose of the MenACWY control vaccine. All receptors derive from an adult who received the MenACWY meningococcal vaccine as a control. Each CDR3 is given with its conserved first and last residue. The order of the fields is clone size, V gene, D gene, J gene, CDR3 protein, CDR3 DNA. D genes are given only for firm matches. Not every row has a clone size; where given, it reads once, few, many or a size class.

>NA|TRBV18|NA|TRBJ2-7
CASSPPAIDNEQYF
TGTGCCAGCTCACCACCGGCTATCGACAACGAGCAGTACTTC
>NA|TRBV6-1|NA|TRBJ1-5
CASSESGRGGNQPQHF
TGTGCCAGCAGTGAATCGGGACGGGGGGGCAATCAGCCCCAGCATTTT
>NA|TRBV9|NA|TRBJ1-6
CASRTQEGGDSPLHF
TGTGCCAGCAGGACACAGGAGGGGGGGGATTCACCCCTCCACTTT
>NA|TRBV9|TRBD2|TRBJ2-5
CASSVALRGEETQYF
TGTGCCAGCAGCGTAGCTTTGCGGGGGGAAGAGACCCAGTACTTC
>NA|TRBV15|TRBD1|TRBJ1-6
CATRGDSENFSPLHF
TGTGCCACCAGGGGGGACAGCGAGAATTTTTCACCCCTCCACTTT
>NA|TRBV21-1|NA|TRBJ2-7
CASSNGRSDEQYF
TGTGCCAGCAGCAACGGCAGGTCGGACGAGCAGTACTTC
>NA|TRBV7-2|NA|TRBJ2-3
CASRPTPSTDTQYF
TGTGCCAGCAGGCCGACACCCAGCACAGATACGCAGTATTTT
>once|TRBV19|TRBD2|TRBJ2-1
CASSIDGTSGWNEQFF
TGTGCCAGTAGTATAGACGGGACTAGCGGGTGGAATGAGCAGTTCTTC
>NA|TRBV5-1|TRBD2|TRBJ2-7
CASSTEAGGQHEQYF
TGCGCCAGCAGCACGGAGGCGGGGGGGCAACACGAGCAGTACTTC
>NA|TRBV6-2/TRBV6-3|TRBD1|TRBJ2-1
CASSYETGGRNEQFF
TGTGCCAGCAGTTACGAGACAGGGGGCAGGAATGAGCAGTTCTTC
>few|TRBV7-2|TRBD1|TRBJ1-5
CASSPRGQANQPQHF
TGTGCCAGCAGCCCCAGGGGACAGGCCAATCAGCCCCAGCATTTT
>NA|TRBV3-1/TRBV3-2|TRBD1|TRBJ2-4
CASSPSDRESNIQYF
TGTGCCAGCAGTCCCTCGGACAGGGAATCGAACATTCAGTACTTC
>once|TRBV6-2/TRBV6-3|NA|TRBJ2-1
CASSYLGALEQFF
TGTGCCAGCAGTTACTTGGGGGCCCTTGAGCAGTTCTTC
>NA|TRBV6-5|NA|TRBJ1-4
CASSRPGDPVEKLFF
TGTGCCAGCAGTCGCCCGGGAGATCCAGTAGAAAAACTGTTTTTT
>NA|TRBV18|TRBD1|TRBJ1-6
CASSPRPGQGVSPLHF
TGTGCCAGCTCACCACGTCCGGGACAGGGGGTATCACCCCTCCACTTT
>NA|TRBV6-5|NA|TRBJ1-2
CASSPSDRGYGYTF
TGTGCCAGCAGTCCCTCAGATCGGGGCTATGGCTACACCTTC
>NA|TRBV13|TRBD1|TRBJ1-2
CASSLADRAGYGYTF
TGTGCCAGCAGCTTAGCGGACAGGGCTGGCTATGGCTACACCTTC
>NA|TRBV18|NA|TRBJ2-3
CASSPGTDTQYF
TGTGCCAGCTCACCCGGCACAGATACGCAGTATTTT
>NA|TRBV27|TRBD1|TRBJ2-5
CASSPQGLETQYF
TGTGCCAGCAGCCCACAGGGGTTGGAGACCCAGTACTTC
>NA|TRBV4-3|NA|TRBJ2-6
CASSLGAARSGANVLTF
TGCGCCAGCAGCCTCGGCGCCGCGCGCTCTGGGGCCAACGTCCTGACTTTC
>NA|TRBV7-2|NA|TRBJ1-1
CASSPRSGGLNTEAFF
TGTGCCAGCAGCCCAAGAAGTGGGGGGCTAAACACTGAAGCTTTCTTT
>once|TRBV28|NA|TRBJ1-5
CASRPSGESIPQHF
TGTGCCAGCAGACCCTCAGGGGAATCAATCCCCCAGCATTTT
>NA|TRBV4-1|NA|TRBJ2-7
CASSQGVYEQYF
TGCGCCAGCAGCCAAGGTGTGTACGAGCAGTACTTC
>NA|TRBV10-1|NA|TRBJ2-7
CATGQYSYEQYF
TGCGCCACCGGACAGTACTCCTACGAGCAGTACTTC
>NA|TRBV6-5|TRBD2|TRBJ2-7
CASSYSRLAGGTEQYF
TGTGCCAGCAGTTACTCCCGACTAGCGGGAGGTACCGAGCAGTACTTC
>NA|TRBV2|NA|TRBJ1-5
CASSEADSNQPQHF
TGTGCCAGCAGTGAAGCAGATAGCAATCAGCCCCAGCATTTT
>NA|TRBV21-1|NA|TRBJ2-7
CASSKVPGEDSYEQYF
TGTGCCAGCAGCAAAGTTCCGGGGGAGGACTCCTACGAGCAGTACTTC
>NA|TRBV19|NA|TRBJ1-4
CASSIDPVSGRRNEKLFF
TGTGCCAGTAGTATAGATCCAGTTTCTGGGCGAAGAAATGAAAAACTGTTTTTT
>NA|TRBV27|TRBD1|TRBJ1-5
CASSPVAGQPYSNQPQHF
TGTGCCAGCAGCCCCGTCGCGGGACAGCCTTATAGCAATCAGCCCCAGCATTTT
>once|TRBV19|NA|TRBJ2-2
CASSTQVAGELFF
TGTGCCAGTAGTACTCAAGTTGCCGGGGAGCTGTTTTTT
>NA|TRBV19|TRBD1|TRBJ2-3
CASSMSDRGHTQYF
TGTGCCAGTAGTATGAGTGACAGGGGACATACGCAGTATTTT
>NA|TRBV7-9|TRBD1|TRBJ1-6
CASSRRQGNNSPLHF
TGTGCCAGCAGCCGGCGACAGGGGAATAATTCACCCCTCCACTTT
>once|TRBV28|NA|TRBJ1-1
CASSLELTEAFF
TGTGCCAGCAGTTTGGAGCTCACTGAAGCTTTCTTT
>once|TRBV18|TRBD1|TRBJ2-7
CASSERQGAYEQYF
TGTGCCAGCTCGGAGAGACAGGGGGCTTACGAGCAGTACTTC
>NA|TRBV7-6|NA|TRBJ2-2
CASRSSGAGELFF
TGTGCCAGCAGATCATCAGGGGCCGGGGAGCTGTTTTTT
>NA|TRBV6-2/TRBV6-3|NA|TRBJ1-2
CASSRDGNYGYTF
TGTGCCAGCAGCCGGGACGGGAACTATGGCTACACCTTC
>NA|TRBV7-2|NA|TRBJ2-5
CASSLGSGDTQYF
TGTGCCAGCAGCTTAGGGTCCGGGGATACCCAGTACTTC
>NA|TRBV3-1/TRBV3-2|TRBD2|TRBJ2-3
CASSNIGGGPLDTQYF
TGTGCCAGCAGCAATATTGGCGGGGGACCCTTAGATACGCAGTATTTT
>NA|TRBV19|NA|TRBJ1-5
CASSIQVAQPQHF
TGTGCCAGTAGTATTCAGGTAGCCCAGCCCCAGCATTTT
>NA|TRBV28|NA|TRBJ2-7
CASSSGQGGSNEQYF
TGTGCCAGCAGTTCCGGGCAGGGGGGTTCCAACGAGCAGTACTTC
>NA|TRBV6-2/TRBV6-3|NA|TRBJ2-7
CASSYVGNEQYF
TGTGCCAGCAGTTACGTGGGAAACGAGCAGTACTTC
>NA|TRBV19|TRBD2|TRBJ2-1
CASSMNGGTYNEQFF
TGTGCCAGTAGTATGAACGGGGGGACTTACAATGAGCAGTTCTTC
>NA|TRBV5-1|NA|TRBJ2-3
CATSGWEFGDTQYF
TGCGCCACCTCGGGGTGGGAATTTGGAGATACGCAGTATTTT
>NA|TRBV5-4|NA|TRBJ2-5
CASSLALQETQYF
TGTGCCAGCAGCTTGGCACTCCAAGAGACCCAGTACTTC
>once|TRBV27|TRBD2|TRBJ2-3
CASSFLGLAGASTDTQYF
TGTGCCAGCAGTTTCCTGGGACTAGCGGGGGCTAGCACAGATACGCAGTATTTT
>once|TRBV6-2/TRBV6-3|NA|TRBJ2-1
CASSFPHYSSYNEQFF
TGTGCCAGCAGTTTCCCTCACTATAGCTCCTACAATGAGCAGTTCTTC
>once|TRBV4-2|TRBD2|TRBJ2-1
CASSLMTSGGAPHNEQFF
TGTGCCAGCAGCCTCATGACTAGCGGGGGGGCTCCCCACAATGAGCAGTTCTTC
>NA|TRBV9|NA|TRBJ2-2
CASSVQGHTGELFF
TGTGCCAGCAGCGTGCAGGGTCACACCGGGGAGCTGTTTTTT
>NA|TRBV18|NA|TRBJ2-1
CASSPLRPSTHTREQFF
TGTGCCAGCTCACCACTCCGACCTTCCACACACACACGTGAGCAGTTCTTC
>NA|TRBV6-5|NA|TRBJ1-6
CASSYTAYSPLHF
TGTGCCAGCAGTTACACGGCGTATTCACCCCTCCACTTT
>NA|TRBV12-5|NA|TRBJ2-7
CASGLFLTGTVGYEQYF
TGTGCTAGTGGTTTGTTTCTTACCGGGACTGTAGGCTACGAGCAGTACTTC
>once|TRBV12-2|NA|TRBJ2-7
CASRLEGPRPGTQTYEQYF
TGTGCAAGTCGCTTAGAAGGACCCCGTCCCGGGACACAGACCTACGAGCAGTACTTC
>NA|TRBV28|TRBD2|TRBJ2-3
CASSFRLAGGPADTQYF
TGTGCCAGCAGTTTTCGACTAGCGGGAGGGCCGGCAGATACGCAGTATTTT
>NA|TRBV18|NA|TRBJ1-1
CASSPSAANTEAFF
TGTGCCAGCTCACCTTCGGCAGCGAACACTGAAGCTTTCTTT
>NA|TRBV7-9|NA|TRBJ2-5
CASSPGVAGSTWRTQYF
TGTGCCAGCAGCCCAGGGGTTGCGGGATCCACCTGGAGGACCCAGTACTTC
>NA|TRBV5-1|NA|TRBJ1-4
CASSLAQLDNEKLFF
TGCGCCAGCAGCTTGGCACAGCTAGATAATGAAAAACTGTTTTTT
>NA|TRBV6-5|NA|TRBJ2-3
CASSQGPRTDTQYF
TGTGCCAGCAGTCAGGGACCGCGCACAGATACGCAGTATTTT
>NA|TRBV19|NA|TRBJ1-1
CASSRSPMNTEAFF
TGTGCCAGTAGTCGTTCCCCGATGAACACTGAAGCTTTCTTT
>NA|TRBV12-5|TRBD2|TRBJ2-3
CASGLGLAGGDTQYF
TGTGCTAGTGGTTTGGGACTAGCGGGAGGAGATACGCAGTATTTT
>NA|TRBV28|NA|TRBJ2-7
CASSLLGEQYF
TGTGCCAGCAGCCTACTCGGGGAGCAGTACTTC